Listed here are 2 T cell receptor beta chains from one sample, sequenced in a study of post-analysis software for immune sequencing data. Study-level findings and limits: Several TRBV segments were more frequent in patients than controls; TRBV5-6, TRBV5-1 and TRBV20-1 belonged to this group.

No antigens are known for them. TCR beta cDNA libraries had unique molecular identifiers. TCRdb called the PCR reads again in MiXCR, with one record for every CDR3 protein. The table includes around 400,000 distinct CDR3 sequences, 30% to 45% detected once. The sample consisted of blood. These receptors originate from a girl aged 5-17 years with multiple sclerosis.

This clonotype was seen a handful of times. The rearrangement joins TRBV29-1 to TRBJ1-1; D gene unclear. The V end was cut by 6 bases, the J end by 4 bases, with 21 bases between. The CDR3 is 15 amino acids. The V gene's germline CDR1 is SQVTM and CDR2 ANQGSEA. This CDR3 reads CSVGRRRGSSTEAFF. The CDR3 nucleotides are TGCAGCGTCGGTCGGCGCCGCGGATCGTCCACTGAAGCTTTCTTT.

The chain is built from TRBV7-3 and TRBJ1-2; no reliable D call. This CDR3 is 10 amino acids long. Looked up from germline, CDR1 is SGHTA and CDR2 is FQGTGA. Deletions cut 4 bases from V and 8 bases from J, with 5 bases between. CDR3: CASSSCGYTF. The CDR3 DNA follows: TGTGCCAGCAGCTCCTGCGGCTACACCTTC.